This TCR beta chain was recovered during a study of regulatory T cells in long-lasting Graves disease. Study-wide results and limits: The study found lower TCR diversity in persistent Graves' patients than in newly diagnosed ones.

As for time point: newly diagnosed GD, antithyroid drugs for less than 3 months. PBMCs were the source of the RNA used for TCR sequencing. The length of the CDR3 is 17 residues. From germline, CDR1 is SGHAT and CDR2 FQNNGV. The table lists this clonotype with many counts. Its antigen remains unidentified. A junction boundary mismatches the germline segment, possibly from a read error. Building of the TCR beta libraries involved iRepertoire HTBI primers and Arm-PCR of CDR3 regions. The authors' processing: Gene usage covered some 60 TRBV and 14 to 15 TRBJ segments. TCRdb re-called the multiplex PCR reads with MiXCR, one entry per CDR3 protein. TCRdb, not the authors, supplied the V and J calls. The sample has around 480,000 distinct CDR3 sequences, around 15% seen once. This sample was also put to use in a study of T cells in Graves' hyperthyroidism and ophthalmopathy. According to that study: HTBI primers were the set used in a first-round RT-PCR of the TCR CDR3. Stable hyperthyroidism and ophthalmopathy were separated using 13 V-J signatures.

The rearrangement joins TRBV11-2 to TRBJ2-1, with 16 nucleotides matching TRBD2. This receptor was taken from a man in his forties with Graves disease. The material sequenced was peripheral blood mononuclear cells (PBMCs), taken at new diagnosis, from a patient treated with antithyroid drugs. The DNA of the CDR3 is TGTGCCAGCAGCTTAGCCCTCAAGGGACTAGCGGGAGGGCTCGCCTACTTC. It specifies CASSLALKGLAGGLAYF.